The entry below describes one TCR beta chain. This clonotype was found many times. It has no known antigen specificity. Base qualities are not at hand, and no much larger clone is one base apart. The data originate from a study of early T cells in non-severe SARS-CoV-2 infection (dated by TCRdb to the early 2020s). For context, the study as a whole: Bulk RNA from unsorted whole blood was used for TCR sequencing, so alpha and beta chains could not be paired. Overall study results and their limits: VDJdb matching was skewed toward anti-spike CD8 responses and likely underestimated virus-specific expansions by missing private and CD4 specificities.

The library came from 5' RACE. Instrument used: NextSeq 500. The TCR library protocol attached unique molecular identifiers to individual cDNA molecules to correct for sequencing error and PCR bias. Both TCR alpha and beta chains were sequenced, and tight co-correlation was observed between alpha and beta sequence abundances in each sample. In the authors' own workflow: V gene, J gene and CDR3 annotation of TCR sequences was performed with Decombinator V4. Expanded TCRs were defined as changing significantly between any two time points under a Poisson model with p below 0.0001. Abundances of TCRs were expressed as counts per million after normalisation to the total number of TCRs sequenced in each sample. TRAV1-2 paired with TRAJ12, TRAJ20 or TRAJ33 defined MAIT TCRs, while TRAV10 paired with TRAJ18 defined iNKT TCRs. A search of VDJdb, accessed on 1 November 2021, was run for TCRs annotated to CMV, EBV and SARS-CoV-2, with TCRs annotated for multiple antigens excluded. Using fastp trimming at Q25 and MiXCR clonotype assembly, TCRdb reanalyzed the public sequencing data and kept in-frame beta chains. Merged by CDR3 protein, the rows form single entries marked with the most common genes and DNA. These V and J calls rely on TCRdb rather than the paper's analysis. The sample table shows some 48,000 distinct CDR3 sequences, and 3.5% to 4.5% are seen once. Roughly 6.4% of the sample belongs to the ten largest clones.

Sequences ENHRY (CDR1) and SYGVKD (CDR2) are obtained from the germline V gene. The CDR3 has 13 amino acids, counting the end cysteine and phenylalanine. Only CDR3 DNA remains: 39 bases, in frame from the first base. V loses 5 bases of germline sequence and J loses 5 bases, and the interval between the two ends is 10 bases. The study was a case-control design nested within a healthcare worker cohort in London, UK, with weekly nasopharyngeal swab PCR tests and blood sampling. Healthcare workers were enrolled in the week of the UK lockdown, from 23 to 31 March 2020, and were followed every week for up to roughly 15 weeks.

The sequence is built from TRBV10-3 and TRBJ1-5; the D gene is unclear. Sequencing was carried out using whole blood. This TCR derives from an adult who was a healthcare worker with PCR-confirmed SARS-CoV-2 infection or an uninfected control (not recorded which). DNA sequence: TGTGCCATCAGTCTGGACGGAGATCAGCCCCAGCATTTT. Its protein is CAISLDGDQPQHF.